One TCR beta chain is described in this entry. Original processing notes: Reference gene primers were amplified, and this amplification served to estimate nucleated cell counts. Assay used: immunoSEQ multiplex PCR; TCRdb lists only in-frame clones, some missing. For V, J and clone size, that table is used; D and trimming come from the DNA. The sample holds over 250,000 clones, approximately 84% seen once. The CDR3 is 14 residues long. Per the germline V gene, CDR1 is MNHEY and CDR2 is SVGAGI. Trimming at V came to 6 bases and at J to 5 bases, leaving 8 bases not matched to a gene. This sample is drawn from a study of blood T cell repertoires in COVID-19. Whole-study context: Sites in the United States, Italy and Spain provided acute and convalescent COVID-19 samples.

The sequencing sample was made of peripheral blood. The clonotype originates from a human donor with COVID-19, enrolled during active disease. The donor label of this sample is uncertain. The chain employs TRBV6-5 and TRBJ2-7; 9 bases agree with TRBD1. In DNA, the CDR3 is TGTGCCAGCAGCCTACAGGGGGCCGGTAACGAGCAGTACTTC. Its translation: CASSLQGAGNEQYF.